The 16 T cell receptor beta chains below come from one sample, sequenced in a study of T-cell reconstitution after alpha-beta-depleted transplantation in children. Preparation of the TCRbeta library involved a method that used unique molecular identifiers. TCRdb re-called the PCR reads through MiXCR, storing one row per CDR3 protein. This sample carries approximately 240,000 distinct CDR3 sequences, about 9.5% of them seen once, and the ten largest clones take 5% to 7%. Sample: PBMCs from the stem cell graft donor, taken from the stem cell graft. These receptors came from a human donor who donated a stem cell graft to a child with acute lymphoblastic leukemia.

This clonotype was picked up many times. This chain joins TRBV12-3 or TRBV12-4 and TRBJ1-2; no clear D. V lost 3 bases to trimming and J lost 0 bases, with 5 bases between them. The CDR3 runs to 13 residues. This CDR3 reads CASSFAANYGYTF. DNA for the CDR3: TGTGCCAGCAGTTTCGCAGCTAACTATGGCTACACCTTC.

This clonotype was counted a few times. The J gene is TRBJ1-3, the V gene TRBV7-8; unclear D gene. CDR1 and CDR2 (germline): SGHVS, FQNEAQ. The CDR3 contains 13 residues. V shed 2 bases and J shed 3 bases, with 5 bases lying between them. CDR3 bases: TGTGCCAGCAGCTTACTAAATGGAAACACCATATATTTT. Its translation is CASSLLNGNTIYF.

For the CDR3, the DNA is TGCGCCAGCAGCCAAGCGGGACAGAACACCGGGGAGCTGTTTTTT. This translates into CASSQAGQNTGELFF. V is TRBV4-1 and J is TRBJ2-2, with D possibly TRBD1 on 6 matching bases. The CDR3 extends over 15 amino acids. CDR1 and CDR2 (germline): MGHRA, YSYEKL. Trimming took 1 base from V and 1 from J, leaving 7 bases between them.

The chain has TRBV29-1 and TRBJ1-1; possibly TRBD1 for D (6 bases). Germline V gives CDR1 SQVTM, CDR2 ANQGSEA. V lost 5 bases, J lost 5 bases, and 21 bases lay in between. This CDR3 has 15 residues. The CDR3 protein is CSVRTQTGRTTEAFF. The CDR3 nucleotides read TGCAGCGTTCGAACACAGACAGGCCGAACAACTGAAGCTTTCTTT.

The sample holds many counts of this clonotype. The chain links TRBV7-2 to TRBJ2-5; 11 nucleotides match TRBD2. Per germline, CDR1 SGHTA and CDR2 FQGNSA. This CDR3 region has 14 residues. V shed 3 bases, J shed 5 bases, and the junction held 2 bases outside the gene matches. CDR3 region: CASSLTSGVETQYF. The CDR3 DNA reads TGTGCCAGCAGCTTGACTAGCGGGGTGGAGACCCAGTACTTC.

This chain links TRBV7-2 with TRBJ2-3; TRBD2 matches 11 bases. With V trimmed by 6 bases and J by 6 bases, 8 bases remained unmatched. Germline CDR1 SGHTA, CDR2 FQGNSA. This CDR3 is 15 amino acids long. The CDR3: CASRHSGGATDTQYF. CDR3 nucleotides: TGTGCCAGCAGACATAGCGGGGGGGCCACCGATACGCAGTATTTT.

The chain links TRBV7-9 to TRBJ1-2, with D possibly being TRBD1 (6 bases). The germline CDR1 and CDR2 sequences are SEHNR and FQNEAQ (reference sequence). This CDR3 comprises 15 residues. Trimming pared 5 bases from V and 2 bases from J, leaving 15 bases between. The CDR3 DNA sequence: TGTGCCAGCAGCCAAACAGACCAGGGGAACTATGGCTACACCTTC. Residues: CASSQTDQGNYGYTF.

This clonotype came up a few times. The chain uses TRBV6-5 and TRBJ1-1, with a tentative D call TRBD1 (6 bases). V lost 7 bases, J lost 5 bases, and 26 bases lay in between. The CDR3 covers 17 residues. The germline CDR1 and CDR2 sequences are MNHEY and SVGAGI. This CDR3 reads CASIKTWGAGQGTEAFF. In DNA, the CDR3 is TGTGCCAGCATTAAAACCTGGGGGGCGGGCCAGGGAACTGAAGCTTTCTTT.

The rearrangement uses TRBV29-1 and TRBJ1-2, with a tentative D call TRBD1 (5 bases). Trimming removed 4 bases at V and 2 bases at J, with 17 bases between. This CDR3 has 15 amino acids. The germline CDR1 and CDR2 sequences are SQVTM and ANQGSEA. The CDR3 reads CSVGTSGRANYGYTF. CDR3 in DNA: TGCAGCGTTGGTACCTCGGGACGCGCCAACTATGGCTACACCTTC.

This clonotype came up many times. The genes are TRBV12-5 and TRBJ1-3; 9 bases agree with TRBD1. CDR3 length equals 13 residues. V lost 10 bases, J lost 4 bases, and 5 bases stayed unmatched. Germline assignment: CDR1 LGHNT and CDR2 FRNRAP. CDR3 region: CATTQGAGNTIYF. The CDR3 DNA is TGTGCTACCACACAGGGGGCAGGAAACACCATATATTTT.

This clonotype was seen repeatedly, ten times or more. The V and J genes are TRBV3-1 and TRBJ1-1; 7 bases map to TRBD1. The CDR3 loop spans 13 amino acids. Germline assignment: CDR1 LGHDT and CDR2 YNNKEL (reference sequence). V was clipped by 6 bases and J by 3 bases; unmatched bases: 4. In nucleotides, the CDR3 is TGTGCCAGCAGGTTCACAGGGGACACTGAAGCTTTCTTT. Its translation: CASRFTGDTEAFF.

This clonotype was seen a handful of times. The genes are TRBV20-1 and TRBJ1-2, with 7 nucleotides matching TRBD1. CDR1 is DFQATT, CDR2 SNEGSKA, per germline (reference sequence). The V gene end was trimmed by 3 bases and the J gene end by 2 bases; junction bases not matched to a gene: 6. The CDR3 totals 14 residues. CDR3 nucleotides: TGCAGTGCTAGTCCACAGGGGACCAACTATGGCTACACCTTC. Its translation: CSASPQGTNYGYTF.

The rearrangement links TRBV6-2 or TRBV6-3 to TRBJ1-5; TRBD1 might be the D (5 bases). This CDR3 spans 16 amino acids. The V gene lost 5 bases and the J gene lost 2 bases, with 16 bases spanning the gap. Germline assignment: CDR1 MNHEY and CDR2 SVGEGT. The CDR3 region is CASSPAGVSGNQPQHF. The CDR3 coding sequence is TGTGCCAGCAGTCCGGCGGGGGTTAGCGGCAATCAGCCCCAGCATTTT.

CDR3 DNA sequence: TGTGCCAGCAGCTTAGTTGTCCCGGGACAGGGAACCCCGCCCAATGAGCAGTTCTTC. Protein product: CASSLVVPGQGTPPNEQFF. The V gene is TRBV11-3, the J gene TRBJ2-1; 9 bases agree with TRBD1. After removal of 1 base from V and 6 bases from J, the junction contained 16 bases not matched to a gene. The CDR3 has 19 amino acids. The germline CDR1 and CDR2 sequences are SGHNT and YENEEA.

The sample holds a few counts of this clonotype. The V and J genes are TRBV12-3 or TRBV12-4 and TRBJ1-2, with a possible D match to TRBD1 (6 bases). The V and J ends lost 7 bases and 7 bases respectively, with 19 bases between them. There are 14 residues in the CDR3. The CDR3 sequence is CASTFEGGFGGYTF. The CDR3 nucleotides read TGTGCCAGCACCTTTGAGGGGGGATTTGGTGGCTACACCTTC.

The chain combines TRBV6-2 or TRBV6-3 with TRBJ2-1, with D perhaps TRBD1 or TRBD2 (5 bases each). Germline V lookup: CDR1 MNHEY, CDR2 SVGEGT. V was trimmed by 6 bases and J by 4 bases, leaving 22 bases between them. The CDR3 runs 17 residues. Here the CDR3 reads CASRQFSGTARYNEQFF. CDR3 DNA sequence: TGTGCCAGCAGACAATTTTCTGGGACCGCAAGATACAATGAGCAGTTCTTC.